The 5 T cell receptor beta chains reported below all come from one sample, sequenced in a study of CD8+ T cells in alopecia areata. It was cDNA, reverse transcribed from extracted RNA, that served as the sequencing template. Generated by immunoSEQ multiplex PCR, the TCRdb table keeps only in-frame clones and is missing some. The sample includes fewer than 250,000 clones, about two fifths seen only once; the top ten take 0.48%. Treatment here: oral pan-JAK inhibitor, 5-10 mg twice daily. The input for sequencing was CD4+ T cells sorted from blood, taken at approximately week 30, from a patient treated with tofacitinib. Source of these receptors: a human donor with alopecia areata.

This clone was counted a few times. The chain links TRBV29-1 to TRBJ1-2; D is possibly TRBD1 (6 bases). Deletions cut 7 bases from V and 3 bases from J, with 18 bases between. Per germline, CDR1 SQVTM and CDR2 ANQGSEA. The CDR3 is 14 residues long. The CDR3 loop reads CSGSGISGDYGYTF. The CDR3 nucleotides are TGCAGCGGCTCCGGGATCTCAGGGGACTATGGCTACACCTTC.

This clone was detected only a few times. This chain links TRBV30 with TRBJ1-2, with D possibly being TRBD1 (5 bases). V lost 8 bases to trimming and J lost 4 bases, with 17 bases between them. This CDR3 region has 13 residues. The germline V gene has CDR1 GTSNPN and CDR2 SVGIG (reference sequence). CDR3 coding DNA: TGTGCCCAATCTAGGGGAAGGGCCTATGGCTACACCTTC. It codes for CAQSRGRAYGYTF.

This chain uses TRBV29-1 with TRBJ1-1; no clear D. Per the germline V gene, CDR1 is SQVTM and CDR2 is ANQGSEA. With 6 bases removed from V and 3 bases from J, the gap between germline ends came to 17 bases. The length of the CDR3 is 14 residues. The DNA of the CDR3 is TGCAGCGTGCATCTCAGAAAGGAGGACACTGAAGCTTTCTTT. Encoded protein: CSVHLRKEDTEAFF.

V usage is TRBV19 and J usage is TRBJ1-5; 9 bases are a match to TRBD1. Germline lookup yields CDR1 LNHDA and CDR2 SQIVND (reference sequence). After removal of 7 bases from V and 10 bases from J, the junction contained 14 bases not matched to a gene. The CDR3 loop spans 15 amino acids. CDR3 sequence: CASTIGTGRIDPQHF. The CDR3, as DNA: TGTGCCAGTACCATCGGGACAGGGAGGATTGATCCCCAGCATTTT. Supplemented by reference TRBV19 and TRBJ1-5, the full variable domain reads DGGITQSPKYLFRKEGQNVTLSCEQNLNHDAMYWYRQDPGQGLRLIYYSQIVNDFQKGDIAEGYSVSREKKESFPLTVTSAQKNPTAFYLCASTIGTGRIDPQHFGDGTRLSIL.

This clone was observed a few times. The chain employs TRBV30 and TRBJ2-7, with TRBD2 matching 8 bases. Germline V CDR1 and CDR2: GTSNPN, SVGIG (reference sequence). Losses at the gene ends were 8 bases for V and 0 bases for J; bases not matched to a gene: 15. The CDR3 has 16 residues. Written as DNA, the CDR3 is TGTGCCCTCATGTCGCGCAGGACTAGCATCTCCTACGAGCAGTACTTC. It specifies CALMSRRTSISYEQYF.